A single sample gave rise to the 27 T cell receptor beta chains below, sequenced in a study of T cell responses to AZD1222 COVID-19 vaccine. Measured with immunoSEQ multiplex PCR; TCRdb has only the in-frame clones, and not every one. Here the sample spans 150,000 or so clones, around 90% being singletons. The starting material was peripheral blood, obtained on day 0 of AZD1222 vaccination. Receptor source: an adult in good health.

The rearrangement uses TRBV2 and TRBJ2-2; no reliable D call. The CDR3 spans 16 residues. V gave up 2 bases and J gave up 3 bases, with 13 bases separating them. CDR1 is SNHLY, CDR2 FYNNEI, per germline. The CDR3 spells CASSEIGRLDTGELFF. CDR3 DNA sequence: TGTGCCAGCAGTGAAATCGGTCGACTTGACACCGGGGAGCTGTTTTTT.

This clone was recorded once. V gene TRBV7-2 combines with J gene TRBJ1-2; 10 bases are a match to TRBD1. CDR1 and CDR2 from the germline V gene are SGHTA and FQGNSA. V lost 3 bases and J lost 7; bases outside the gene matches: 5. The CDR3 loop spans 14 amino acids. Here the CDR3 DNA reads TGTGCCAGCAGCTTGGGACAGGGGAGTAGTGGCTACACCTTC. Its translation: CASSLGQGSSGYTF.

The chain is built from TRBV9 and TRBJ2-3; TRBD2 matches 13 bases. Germline V gene lookup returns CDR1 SGDLS and CDR2 YYNGEE. CDR3 length: 16 residues. Trimming took 5 bases from V and 6 from J; bases not matched to a gene: 9. CDR3 amino acids: CASSSWTSGGVDTQYF. The DNA for the CDR3 is TGTGCCAGCAGTTCTTGGACTAGCGGGGGAGTGGATACGCAGTATTTT.

The chain employs TRBV30 and TRBJ2-2, with a weak D call TRBD1 (6 bases). The germline gives CDR1 GTSNPN, CDR2 SVGIG (reference sequence). V lost 4 bases and J lost 3, with 12 bases in between. The CDR3 extends over 14 amino acids. CDR3 amino acids: CAWTGDRDTGELFF. Here the CDR3 DNA reads TGTGCCTGGACAGGGGATCGGGACACCGGGGAGCTGTTTTTT.

The rearrangement joins TRBV19 to TRBJ1-1; TRBD1 aligns across 8 bases. This CDR3 is built from 14 residues. V lost 6 bases to trimming and J lost 11 bases; unmatched junction nucleotides: 14. The V gene's germline CDR1 is LNHDA and CDR2 SQIVND (reference sequence). The CDR3 sequence is CASSYGQGPGRAFF. CDR3 in DNA: TGTGCCAGTAGCTACGGACAGGGTCCCGGAAGGGCTTTCTTT.

This clone was seen just once. The gene calls are TRBV2 and TRBJ2-7; D is uncertain. This CDR3 comprises 12 residues. Trimming took off 6 bases at V and 6 bases at J, with 12 bases between the two ends. Germline loops: CDR1 SNHLY, CDR2 FYNNEI. CDR3 in amino acids: CASSLTSAEQYF. In DNA, the CDR3 is TGTGCCAGCAGCCTTACGTCCGCCGAGCAGTACTTC.

The rearrangement joins TRBV7-2 to TRBJ1-3; D possibly corresponds to TRBD1 (6 bases). V was shortened by 2 bases and J by 2 bases, with 10 bases between the two germline ends. Looked up from germline, CDR1 is SGHTA and CDR2 is FQGNSA. The CDR3 consists of 15 residues. Here the CDR3 reads CASSLMAGAGNTIYF. The CDR3, as DNA: TGTGCCAGCAGCTTAATGGCAGGGGCTGGAAACACCATATATTTT.

This CDR3 reads CATSRTGDQPQHF. DNA of the CDR3: TGTGCCACCAGCAGGACAGGGGATCAGCCCCAGCATTTT. The gene calls are TRBV15 and TRBJ1-5, with 8 bases matching TRBD1. The ends lost 3 bases at V and 5 bases at J; junction bases unmatched: 0. Germline V CDR1 and CDR2: LNHNV, YYDKDF (reference sequence). The CDR3 spans 13 residues.

The V call is TRBV5-4, the J call TRBJ1-1; no clear D gene. The CDR3 runs 13 residues. Trimming shortened V by 2 bases and J by 5 bases, and 10 bases separated the two germline ends. Germline loops: CDR1 SGHNT, CDR2 YYREEE (reference sequence). DNA of the CDR3: TGTGCCAGCAGCTTCGGCGGGGAAACTGAAGCTTTCTTT. Translation gives CASSFGGETEAFF.

The chain is built from TRBV6-2 or TRBV6-3 and TRBJ1-5, with a tentative D call TRBD1 (6 bases). Looked up from germline, CDR1 is MNHEY and CDR2 is SVGEGT. CDR3 length: 14 residues. Trimming left V 0 bases short and J 4 bases short, with 7 bases between. DNA of the CDR3: TGTGCCAGCAGTTACTCAGGGGGTAATCAGCCCCAGCATTTT. Its translation: CASSYSGGNQPQHF.

This sequence joins TRBV7-2 and TRBJ2-1; TRBD1 aligns across 8 bases. Per the germline V gene, CDR1 is SGHTA and CDR2 is FQGNSA. With V trimmed by 1 base and J by 9 bases, 8 bases remained unmatched. This CDR3 is 15 amino acids long. This CDR3 is CASSLEQGGLGEQFF. The CDR3 bases are TGTGCCAGCAGCTTAGAACAGGGGGGATTGGGTGAGCAGTTCTTC.

The table lists this clone with a few counts. The chain carries TRBV30 and TRBJ2-7, with D possibly being TRBD1 or TRBD2 (5 bases each). Trimming removed 5 bases from V and 0 bases from J, with 5 bases in between. Germline V gene data show CDR1 as GTSNPN and CDR2 as SVGIG (reference sequence). This CDR3 region has 11 residues. CDR3 DNA: TGTGCCTGGGGGGGCTCCTACGAGCAGTACTTC. Translating gives CAWGGSYEQYF.

This rearrangement joins TRBV14 to TRBJ1-1; unclear D gene. Trimming shortened V by 4 bases and J by 11 bases, and 17 bases separated the two germline ends. This CDR3 spans 13 amino acids. Germline loops: CDR1 SGHDN, CDR2 FVKESK. CDR3 DNA sequence: TGTGCCAGCAGCCGGGTTGGAGCGCGTTGGGCTTTCTTT. It yields the protein CASSRVGARWAFF.

The chain uses TRBV30 and TRBJ2-3, with no clear D. Germline loops: CDR1 GTSNPN, CDR2 SVGIG (reference sequence). V lost 2 bases and J 4 bases, leaving 10 bases between the germline ends. The CDR3 loop spans 13 amino acids. The CDR3 sequence is CAWSTNRADTQYF. CDR3 bases: TGTGCCTGGAGTACAAATCGGGCAGATACGCAGTATTTT.

This rearrangement joins TRBV19 to TRBJ2-7; 7 positions match TRBD2. Germline V lookup: CDR1 LNHDA, CDR2 SQIVND (reference sequence). J gave up 2 bases and V 7 bases, and 8 bases lay outside the gene matches. This CDR3 region has 14 residues. The CDR3 region has the DNA TGTGCCAGTAACTCCGGGGGGAGAGCCTACGAGCAGTACTTC. Protein sequence: CASNSGGRAYEQYF.

The chain employs TRBV6-1 and TRBJ1-1; 7 bases agree with TRBD1. The V and J ends lost 2 bases and 1 base, in that order; junction bases with no gene match: 7. In germline, CDR1 is MNHNS, CDR2 SASEGT. The CDR3 length is 16 residues. CDR3 sequence (DNA): TGTGCCAGCAGTGAATCTCCGGGACAGCAGAACACTGAAGCTTTCTTT. Amino acid sequence: CASSESPGQQNTEAFF.

This clone was counted once. The chain links TRBV27 to TRBJ1-1; maybe TRBD1 (5 bases). The CDR3 spans 16 residues. Germline loops: CDR1 MNHEY, CDR2 SMNVEV (reference sequence). V was pared by 6 bases and J by 3 bases, with 20 bases between. The CDR3 DNA reads as TGTGCCAGCAGCCCAGACAGATCACGAAGGTACACTGAAGCTTTCTTT. It specifies CASSPDRSRRYTEAFF.

This clone was detected only once. The rearrangement joins TRBV11-3 to TRBJ2-2; 9 nucleotides line up with TRBD1. The V gene end was trimmed by 5 bases and the J gene end by 5 bases; junction bases not matched to a gene: 6. There are 15 residues in the CDR3. The germline CDR1 and CDR2 sequences are SGHNT and YENEEA. CDR3 DNA: TGTGCCAGCAGCCCCGGACAGGGGCGGACCGGGGAGCTGTTTTTT. This sequence encodes CASSPGQGRTGELFF.

The rearrangement uses TRBV11-3 and TRBJ2-7, with TRBD2 matching 12 bases. The CDR3 length is 14 residues. Germline assignment: CDR1 SGHNT and CDR2 YENEEA. Trimming at V came to 3 bases and at J to 3 bases, leaving 0 bases not matched to a gene. CDR3 protein: CASSLTSGSYEQYF. The CDR3 DNA reads TGTGCCAGCAGCTTGACTAGCGGGAGCTACGAGCAGTACTTC.

J is TRBJ2-7 and V is TRBV19, with 9 bases identical to TRBD1. Germline V gives CDR1 LNHDA, CDR2 SQIVND (reference sequence). This CDR3 region has 14 residues. Trimming removed 5 bases from V and 0 bases from J; junction bases left unmatched: 2. The CDR3 region has the DNA TGTGCCAGTAGTGACAGGGGGTTCTCCTACGAGCAGTACTTC. Its protein is CASSDRGFSYEQYF.

V usage is TRBV6-6 and J usage is TRBJ2-7; TRBD1 is a possible D gene (6 bases). The V gene lost 0 bases and the J gene lost 1 base, with 13 bases spanning the gap. The germline CDR1 and CDR2 sequences are MNHNY and SVGAGI (reference sequence). The CDR3 extends over 16 amino acids. The CDR3 sequence is CASSYSNQGSSYEQYF. CDR3 bases: TGTGCCAGCAGTTACTCGAACCAGGGGTCGTCCTACGAGCAGTACTTC.

This clone was observed once. The chain carries TRBV9 and TRBJ1-3; D perhaps matches TRBD1 (6 bases). Per germline, CDR1 SGDLS and CDR2 YYNGEE. The CDR3 sequence is 15 residues long. Trimming cost V 3 bases and J 3 bases, with 13 bases left between them. The CDR3 DNA sequence: TGTGCCAGCAGCGCATCTGGGGGGCTTGGAAACACCATATATTTT. Translation gives CASSASGGLGNTIYF.

The chain joins TRBV9 to TRBJ1-4; D not certain. V lost 0 bases and J lost 5, with 8 bases in between. Germline assignment: CDR1 SGDLS and CDR2 YYNGEE. CDR3 size: 14 residues. The CDR3 DNA sequence: TGTGCCAGCAGCGTAGACGACCCCAATGAAAAACTGTTTTTT. Protein product: CASSVDDPNEKLFF.

The rearrangement joins TRBV25-1 to TRBJ2-1; D uncertain. Trimming took 4 bases from V and 9 from J, leaving 7 bases between them. The germline V gene has CDR1 MGHDK and CDR2 SYGVNS. The CDR3 covers 11 residues. The DNA for the CDR3 is TGTGCCAGCAGTGCGGACCGTGAGCAGTTCTTC. This codes for CASSADREQFF. Using reference TRBV25-1 and TRBJ2-1 for the parts outside the CDR3, the full variable domain is EADIYQTPRYLVIGTGKKITLECSQTMGHDKMYWYQQDPGMELHLIHYSYGVNSTEKGDLSSESTVSRIRTEHFPLTLESARPSHTSQYLCASSADREQFFGPGTRLTVL.

This clone has just one count. This chain joins TRBV10-1 and TRBJ1-2; D gene unclear. From germline, CDR1 is WNHNN and CDR2 SYGVQD (reference sequence). CDR3 length: 13 amino acids. Trimming took off 0 bases at V and 11 bases at J, with 13 bases between the two ends. The CDR3 protein is CASSESGSSEYTF. DNA of the CDR3: TGCGCCAGCAGTGAGTCGGGGTCCTCGGAGTACACCTTC.

V gene TRBV19 combines with J gene TRBJ1-1; D is unresolved. The CDR3 totals 13 residues. Germline lookup yields CDR1 LNHDA and CDR2 SQIVND (reference sequence). Trimming removed 7 bases at V and 5 bases at J, with 14 bases between. CDR3 sequence reads: CASKDGLGTEAFF. The CDR3, as DNA: TGTGCCAGTAAAGACGGCCTGGGTACTGAAGCTTTCTTT.

The chain uses TRBV7-8 and TRBJ2-7; 12 bases fit TRBD2. V dropped 5 bases and J dropped 1; count of bases not matched to a gene: 6. The germline gives CDR1 SGHVS, CDR2 FQNEAQ. The CDR3 sequence is 16 residues long. Here the CDR3 reads CASSVSGLAGSYEQYF. CDR3 DNA sequence: TGTGCCAGCAGCGTATCGGGACTAGCGGGTTCCTACGAGCAGTACTTC.